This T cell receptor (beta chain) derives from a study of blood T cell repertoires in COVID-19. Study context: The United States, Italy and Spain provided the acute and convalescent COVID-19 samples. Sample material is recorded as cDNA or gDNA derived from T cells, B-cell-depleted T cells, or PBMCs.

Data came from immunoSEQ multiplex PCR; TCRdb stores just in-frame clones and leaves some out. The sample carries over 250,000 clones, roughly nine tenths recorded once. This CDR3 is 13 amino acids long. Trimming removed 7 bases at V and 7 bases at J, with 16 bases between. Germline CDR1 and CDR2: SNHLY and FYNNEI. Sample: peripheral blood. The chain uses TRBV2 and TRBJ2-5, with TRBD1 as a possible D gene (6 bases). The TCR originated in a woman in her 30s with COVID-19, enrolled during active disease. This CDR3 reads CASTEGRGTTQYF. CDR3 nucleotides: TGTGCCAGCACCGAGGGCAGGGGAACGACCCAGTACTTC.